This T cell receptor beta chain was retrieved from a study of OX40 agonist ivuxolimab in advanced cancers. Study at large: Partial response was recorded in three patients: one hepatocellular carcinoma and two cutaneous melanoma cases. General study results and limits: In general, CD8+ T cells held more expanded clones than CD4+ did, on average.

The CDR3 extends over 15 amino acids. Looked up from germline, CDR1 is MNHEY and CDR2 is SVGAGI. Trimming removed 0 bases at V and 11 bases at J, with 19 bases between. Worth noting for this clone: Its matching antigen is unknown.

The repertoire was sequenced with immunoSEQ multiplex PCR; TCRdb's copy has only in-frame clones and lacks some. The repertoire holds tens of thousands of clones, with around 80% as singletons. The receptor was derived from an adult with an advanced solid tumor such as melanoma, head and neck, liver or kidney cancer. This sample comprised CD4+ or CD8+ T cells sorted from blood, obtained in a trial of the OX40 agonist ivuxolimab. The rearrangement joins TRBV6-5 to TRBJ2-5; TRBD1 might be the D (5 bases). CDR3 loop: CASSYSSGSGFLQYF. CDR3 nucleotides: TGTGCCAGCAGTTACTCGTCTGGTTCAGGGTTTTTACAGTACTTC.